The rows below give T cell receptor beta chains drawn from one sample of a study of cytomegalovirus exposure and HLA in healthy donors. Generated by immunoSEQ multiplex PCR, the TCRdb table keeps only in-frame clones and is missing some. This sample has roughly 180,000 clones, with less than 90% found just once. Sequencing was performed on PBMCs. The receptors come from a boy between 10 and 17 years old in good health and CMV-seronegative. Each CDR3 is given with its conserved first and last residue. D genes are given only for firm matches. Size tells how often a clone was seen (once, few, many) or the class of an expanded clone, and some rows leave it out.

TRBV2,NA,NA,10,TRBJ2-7,CASGGYEQYF,TGTGCCAGCGGCGGGTACGAGCAGTACTTC
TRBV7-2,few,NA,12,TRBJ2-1,CASSLGGREQFF,TGTGCCAGCAGCCTAGGAGGTCGTGAGCAGTTCTTC
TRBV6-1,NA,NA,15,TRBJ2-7,CASNGPSGTPYEQYF,TGTGCCAGCAACGGACCTTCGGGGACTCCCTACGAGCAGTACTTC
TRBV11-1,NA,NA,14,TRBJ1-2,CASSPQGGGYGYTF,TGTGCCAGCAGCCCACAGGGAGGGGGCTATGGCTACACCTTC
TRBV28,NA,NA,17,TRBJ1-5,CASIHKGDKLRNQPQHF,TGTGCCAGCATCCACAAGGGGGACAAATTGAGAAATCAGCCCCAGCATTTT
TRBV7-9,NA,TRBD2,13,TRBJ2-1,CASSLSSGTEQFF,TGTGCCAGCAGCTTATCTAGCGGGACTGAGCAGTTCTTC
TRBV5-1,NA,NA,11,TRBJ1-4,CASSSGAKLFF,TGCGCCAGCAGCTCAGGGGCGAAACTGTTTTTT
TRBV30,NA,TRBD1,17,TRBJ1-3,CAWSPGQGLEPGNTIYF,TGTGCCTGGAGCCCGGGACAGGGGTTAGAACCTGGAAACACCATATATTTT
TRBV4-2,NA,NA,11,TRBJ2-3,CASSQDGPQYF,TGTGCCAGCAGCCAAGATGGGCCGCAGTATTTT
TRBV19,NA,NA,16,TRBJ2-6,CASSPTGGPGANVLTF,TGTGCCAGTAGTCCGACAGGTGGGCCGGGGGCCAACGTCCTGACTTTC
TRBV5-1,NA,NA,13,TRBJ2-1,CASSWDSYNEQFF,TGCGCCAGCAGCTGGGACTCTTACAATGAGCAGTTCTTC
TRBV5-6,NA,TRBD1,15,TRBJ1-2,CASSPTRKGADGYTF,TGTGCCAGCAGCCCCACGAGGAAGGGGGCTGATGGCTACACCTTC
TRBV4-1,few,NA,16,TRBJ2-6,CASSQDRGTGANVLTF,TGCGCCAGCAGCCAAGATAGGGGAACTGGGGCCAACGTCCTGACTTTC
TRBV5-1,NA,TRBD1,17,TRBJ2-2,CASSLVGTGSYTGELFF,TGCGCCAGCAGCTTAGTAGGGACAGGATCTTACACCGGGGAGCTGTTTTTT
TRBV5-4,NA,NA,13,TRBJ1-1,CASSFGGLDGAFF,TGTGCCAGCAGCTTCGGGGGGCTTGATGGGGCTTTCTTT
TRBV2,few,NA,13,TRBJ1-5,CASRTGLAQPQHF,TGTGCCAGCAGGACAGGTTTGGCTCAGCCCCAGCATTTT
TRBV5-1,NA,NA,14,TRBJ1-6,CASSLGTGDSPLHF,TGCGCCAGCAGCTTGGGTACGGGTGACTCACCCCTCCACTTT
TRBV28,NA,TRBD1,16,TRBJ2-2,CASSGDREESTGELFF,TGTGCCAGCAGTGGGGACAGGGAGGAGAGCACCGGGGAGCTGTTTTTT
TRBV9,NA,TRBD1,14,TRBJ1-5,CASSGQGVDQPQHF,TGTGCCAGCAGCGGACAGGGGGTAGATCAGCCCCAGCATTTT
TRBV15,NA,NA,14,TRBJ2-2,CATGRDQGPGELFF,TGTGCCACCGGCAGAGATCAGGGTCCCGGGGAGCTGTTTTTT
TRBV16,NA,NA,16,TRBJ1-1,CASTTIQLNMNTEAFF,TGTGCCAGCACCACGATACAGCTCAACATGAACACTGAAGCTTTCTTT
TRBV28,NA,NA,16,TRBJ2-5,CASSYREGFGRKTQYF,TGTGCCAGCAGTTACAGGGAGGGTTTCGGTCGCAAGACCCAGTACTTC
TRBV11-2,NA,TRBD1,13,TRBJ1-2,CASSQGGSYGYTF,TGTGCCAGCAGCCAGGGGGGTAGTTATGGCTACACCTTC
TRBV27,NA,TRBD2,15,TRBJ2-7,CASSLWEGPSYEQYF,TGTGCCAGCAGTTTATGGGAGGGCCCCTCCTACGAGCAGTACTTC
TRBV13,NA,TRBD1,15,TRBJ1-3,CASSARTGWPNTIYF,TGTGCCAGCAGCGCAAGGACAGGGTGGCCTAACACCATATATTTT